This TCR beta chain was profiled in a study of cytomegalovirus exposure and HLA in healthy donors. Study as a whole: Clustering assigned 81% of the 350 to 400 genotyped donors to the Caucasian-associated ancestry cluster.

General observations from the study: Later analysis demonstrated an association between a missense DCLRE1C variant and TCR beta V- and J-gene trimming. An ancestry cluster, one associated with Asian ancestry, reportedly showed fewer N-insertions than the 666-donor mean in a later analysis.

Remarks on this clone: Its target is not known.

From germline, CDR1 is SGHAT and CDR2 FQNNGV. This CDR3 spans 16 amino acids. Germline trimming cut 5 bases from V and 6 bases from J; bases unmatched to any gene: 5. Amplification used 60 Vbeta primers and 13 Jbeta primers. Data came from immunoSEQ multiplex PCR; TCRdb stores just in-frame clones and leaves some out. Of some 90,000 clones in the sample, 60% to 75% were seen once. The sequencing sample was made of PBMCs. The chain combines TRBV11-2 with TRBJ2-2, with 14 bases lining up with TRBD2. The sequence came from a female donor in good health and CMV-seropositive. CDR3 DNA sequence: TGTGCCAGCAGCATACGACTAGCGGGAGGGCCCGGGGAGCTGTTTTTT. It specifies CASSIRLAGGPGELFF.